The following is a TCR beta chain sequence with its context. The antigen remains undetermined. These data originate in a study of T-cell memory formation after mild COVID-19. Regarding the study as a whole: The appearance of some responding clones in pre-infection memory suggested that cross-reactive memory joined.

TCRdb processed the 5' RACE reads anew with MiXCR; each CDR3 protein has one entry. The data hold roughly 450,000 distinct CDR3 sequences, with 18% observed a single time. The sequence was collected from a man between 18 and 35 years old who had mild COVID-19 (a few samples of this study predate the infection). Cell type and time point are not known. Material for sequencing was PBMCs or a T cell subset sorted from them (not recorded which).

The CDR3 loop reads CASSFGGPAGYTF. As DNA, the CDR3 is TGCGCCAGCAGCTTCGGGGGCCCTGCCGGCTACACCTTC. This chain joins TRBV5-1 and TRBJ1-2, with D possibly being TRBD1 (6 bases). The V end lost 2 bases, the J end lost 8 bases, and 13 bases lay between the germline ends. Germline assignment: CDR1 SGHRS and CDR2 YFSETQ. The CDR3 is 13 residues long.